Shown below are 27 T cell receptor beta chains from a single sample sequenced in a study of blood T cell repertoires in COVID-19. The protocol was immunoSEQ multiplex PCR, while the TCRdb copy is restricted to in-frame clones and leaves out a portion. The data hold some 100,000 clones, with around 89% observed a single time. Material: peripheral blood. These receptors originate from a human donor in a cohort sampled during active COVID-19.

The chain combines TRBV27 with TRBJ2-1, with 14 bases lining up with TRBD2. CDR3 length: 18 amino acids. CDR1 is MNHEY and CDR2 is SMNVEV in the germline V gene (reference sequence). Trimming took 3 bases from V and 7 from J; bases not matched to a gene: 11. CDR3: CASSLLTSGRGTWNEQFF. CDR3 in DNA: TGTGCCAGCAGTTTGTTGACTAGCGGGAGGGGAACATGGAATGAGCAGTTCTTC.

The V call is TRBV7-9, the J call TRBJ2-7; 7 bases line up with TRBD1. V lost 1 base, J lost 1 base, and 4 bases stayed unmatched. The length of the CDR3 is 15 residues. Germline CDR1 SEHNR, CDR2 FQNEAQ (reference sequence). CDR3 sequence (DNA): TGTGCCAGCAGCTTAGGTCAGGGGGAGTCCTACGAGCAGTACTTC. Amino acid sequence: CASSLGQGESYEQYF. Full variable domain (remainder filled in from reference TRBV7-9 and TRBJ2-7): DTGVSQNPRHKITKRGQNVTFRCDPISEHNRLYWYRQTLGQGPEFLTYFQNEAQLEKSRLLSDRFSAERPKGSFSTLEIQRTEQGDSAMYLCASSLGQGESYEQYFGPGTRLTVT.

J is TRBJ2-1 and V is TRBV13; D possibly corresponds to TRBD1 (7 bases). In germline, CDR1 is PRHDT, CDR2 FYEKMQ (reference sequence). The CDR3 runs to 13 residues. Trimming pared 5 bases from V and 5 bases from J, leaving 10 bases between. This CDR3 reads CASSGGTDNEQFF. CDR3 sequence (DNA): TGTGCCAGCAGCGGCGGGACAGACAATGAGCAGTTCTTC.

CDR3 nucleotide sequence: TGCACCAGCAGCACTCGGGACAGCCAAGAGACCCAGTACTTC. It translates to CTSSTRDSQETQYF. The chain employs TRBV1 and TRBJ2-5; TRBD1 was called by the table and not checked on the DNA. TRBV1 is tagged as a pseudogene. This CDR3 is 14 amino acids long.

The CDR3 reads CASFTGTSGPREQFF. The CDR3 DNA follows: TGTGCCAGTTTCACCGGGACTAGCGGGCCCAGGGAGCAGTTCTTC. The chain is built from TRBV2 and TRBJ2-1; TRBD2 agrees at 12 bases. The trim removed 9 bases at V and 10 bases at J, leaving 13 bases unmatched. In germline, CDR1 is SNHLY, CDR2 FYNNEI. The CDR3 is 15 amino acids.

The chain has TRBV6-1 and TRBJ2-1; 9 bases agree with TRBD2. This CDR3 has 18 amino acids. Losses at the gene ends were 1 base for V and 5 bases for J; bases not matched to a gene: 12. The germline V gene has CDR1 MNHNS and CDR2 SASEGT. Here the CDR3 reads CASSEGWAGGRRDNEQFF. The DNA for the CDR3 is TGTGCCAGCAGTGAAGGTTGGGCGGGGGGGCGCCGGGACAATGAGCAGTTCTTC.

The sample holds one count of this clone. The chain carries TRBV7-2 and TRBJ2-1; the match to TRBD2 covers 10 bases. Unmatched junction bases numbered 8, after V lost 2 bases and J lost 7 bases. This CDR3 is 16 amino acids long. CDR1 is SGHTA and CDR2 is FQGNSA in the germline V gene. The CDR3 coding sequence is TGTGCCAGCAGCTTATCTAGCGGGAGTCGTAGGAATGAGCAGTTCTTC. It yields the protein CASSLSSGSRRNEQFF.

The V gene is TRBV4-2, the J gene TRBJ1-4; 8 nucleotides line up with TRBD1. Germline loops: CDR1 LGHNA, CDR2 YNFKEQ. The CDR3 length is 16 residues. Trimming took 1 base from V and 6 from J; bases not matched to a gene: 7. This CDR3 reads CASSQAKTGVYEKLFF. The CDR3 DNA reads TGTGCCAGCAGCCAAGCCAAGACAGGGGTTTATGAAAAACTGTTTTTT.

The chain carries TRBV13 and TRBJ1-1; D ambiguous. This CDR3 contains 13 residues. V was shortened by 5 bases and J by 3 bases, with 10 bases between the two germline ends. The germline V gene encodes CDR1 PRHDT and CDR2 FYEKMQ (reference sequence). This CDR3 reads CASSQGRDTEAFF. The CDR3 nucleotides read TGTGCCAGCAGCCAAGGGAGAGACACTGAAGCTTTCTTT.

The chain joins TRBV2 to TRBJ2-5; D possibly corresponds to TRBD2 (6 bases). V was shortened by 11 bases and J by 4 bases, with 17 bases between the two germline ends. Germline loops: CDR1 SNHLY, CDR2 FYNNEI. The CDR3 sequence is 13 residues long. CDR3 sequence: CASRGMGAETQYF. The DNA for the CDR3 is TGTGCCTCTCGCGGGATGGGTGCAGAGACCCAGTACTTC.

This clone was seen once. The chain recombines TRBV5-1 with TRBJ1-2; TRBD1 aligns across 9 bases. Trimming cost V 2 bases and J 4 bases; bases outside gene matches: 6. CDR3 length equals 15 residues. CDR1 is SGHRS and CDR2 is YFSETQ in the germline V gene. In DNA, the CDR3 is TGCGCCAGCAGCTTCGGACAGGGGAAGGGCTATGGCTACACCTTC. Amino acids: CASSFGQGKGYGYTF.

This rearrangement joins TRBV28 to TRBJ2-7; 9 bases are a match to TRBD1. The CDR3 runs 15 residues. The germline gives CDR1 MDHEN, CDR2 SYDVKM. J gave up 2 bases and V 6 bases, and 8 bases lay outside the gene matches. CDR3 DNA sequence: TGTGCCAGCAGACTAGACAGGGGGTTGACCTACGAGCAGTACTTC. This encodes CASRLDRGLTYEQYF.

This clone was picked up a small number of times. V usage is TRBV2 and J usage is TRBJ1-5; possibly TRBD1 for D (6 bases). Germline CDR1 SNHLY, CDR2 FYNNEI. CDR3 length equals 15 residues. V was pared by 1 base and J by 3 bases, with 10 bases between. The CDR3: CASSEGQADNQPQHF. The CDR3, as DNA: TGTGCCAGCAGTGAAGGACAGGCCGACAATCAGCCCCAGCATTTT. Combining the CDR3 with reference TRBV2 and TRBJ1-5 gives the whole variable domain EPEVTQTPSHQVTQMGQEVILRCVPISNHLYFYWYRQILGQKVEFLVSFYNNEISEKSEIFDDQFSVERPDGSNFTLKIRSTKLEDSAMYFCASSEGQADNQPQHFGDGTRLSIL.

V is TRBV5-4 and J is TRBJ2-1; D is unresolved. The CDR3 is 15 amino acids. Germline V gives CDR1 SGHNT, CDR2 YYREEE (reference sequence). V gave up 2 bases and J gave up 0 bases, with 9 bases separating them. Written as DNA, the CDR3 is TGTGCCAGCAGCTTCGTCCGCAGCTCCTACAATGAGCAGTTCTTC. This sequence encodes CASSFVRSSYNEQFF.

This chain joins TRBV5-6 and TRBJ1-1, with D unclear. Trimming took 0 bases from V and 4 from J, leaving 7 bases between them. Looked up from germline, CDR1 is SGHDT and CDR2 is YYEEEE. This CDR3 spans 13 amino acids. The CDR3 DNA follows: TGTGCCAGCAGCTTGGGGTTCGGCACTGAAGCTTTCTTT. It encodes CASSLGFGTEAFF.

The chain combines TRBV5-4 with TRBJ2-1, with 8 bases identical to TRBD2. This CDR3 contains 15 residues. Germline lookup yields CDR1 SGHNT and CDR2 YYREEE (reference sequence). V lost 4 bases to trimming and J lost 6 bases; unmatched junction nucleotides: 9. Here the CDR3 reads CASSPGLDRPNEQFF. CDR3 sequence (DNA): TGTGCCAGCAGCCCGGGACTAGATCGCCCCAATGAGCAGTTCTTC.

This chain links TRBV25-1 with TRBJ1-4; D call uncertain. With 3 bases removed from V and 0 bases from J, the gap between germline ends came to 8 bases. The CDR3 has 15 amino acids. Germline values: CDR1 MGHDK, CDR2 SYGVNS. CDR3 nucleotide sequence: TGTGCCAGCAGTGACCTCGGTGCAACTAATGAAAAACTGTTTTTT. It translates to CASSDLGATNEKLFF.

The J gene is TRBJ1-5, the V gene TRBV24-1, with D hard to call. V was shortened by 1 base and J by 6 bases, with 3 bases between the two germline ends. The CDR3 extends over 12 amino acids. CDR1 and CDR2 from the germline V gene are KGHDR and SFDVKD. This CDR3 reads CATSDFGQPQHF. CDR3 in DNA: TGTGCCACCAGTGATTTCGGTCAGCCCCAGCATTTT.

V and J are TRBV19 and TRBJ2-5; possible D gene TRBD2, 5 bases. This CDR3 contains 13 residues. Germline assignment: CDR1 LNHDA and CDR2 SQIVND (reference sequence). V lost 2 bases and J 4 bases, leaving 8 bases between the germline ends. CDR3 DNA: TGTGCCAGTAGTATACAGAGGGTAGAGACCCAGTACTTC. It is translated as CASSIQRVETQYF.

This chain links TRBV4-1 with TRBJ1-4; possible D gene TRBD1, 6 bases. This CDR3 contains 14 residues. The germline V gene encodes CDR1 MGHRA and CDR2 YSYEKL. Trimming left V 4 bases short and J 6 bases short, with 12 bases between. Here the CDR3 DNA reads TGCGCCAGCAGCCCTAGGGGGAGGGATGAAAAACTGTTTTTT. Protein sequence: CASSPRGRDEKLFF.

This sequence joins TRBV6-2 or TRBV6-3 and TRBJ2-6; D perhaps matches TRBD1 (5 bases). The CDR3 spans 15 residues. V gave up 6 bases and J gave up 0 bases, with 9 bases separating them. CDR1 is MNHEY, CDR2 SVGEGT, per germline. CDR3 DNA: TGTGCCAGCAGCGAAGACAGCTCTGGGGCCAACGTCCTGACTTTC. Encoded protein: CASSEDSSGANVLTF.

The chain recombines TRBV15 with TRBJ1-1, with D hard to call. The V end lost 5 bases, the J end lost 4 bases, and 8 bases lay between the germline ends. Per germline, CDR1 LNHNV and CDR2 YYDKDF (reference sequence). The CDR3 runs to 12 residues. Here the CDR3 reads CATSLRATEAFF. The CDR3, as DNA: TGTGCCACCAGCCTCCGAGCCACTGAAGCTTTCTTT.

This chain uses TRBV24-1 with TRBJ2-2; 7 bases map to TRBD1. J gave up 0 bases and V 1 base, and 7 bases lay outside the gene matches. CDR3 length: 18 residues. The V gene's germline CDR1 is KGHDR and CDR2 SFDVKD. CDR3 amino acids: CATSDLKGANSNTGELFF. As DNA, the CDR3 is TGTGCCACCAGTGATTTAAAGGGGGCCAACTCGAACACCGGGGAGCTGTTTTTT.

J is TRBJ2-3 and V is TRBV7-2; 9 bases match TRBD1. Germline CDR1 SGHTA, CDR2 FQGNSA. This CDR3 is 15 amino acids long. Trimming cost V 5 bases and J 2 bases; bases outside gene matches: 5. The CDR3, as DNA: TGTGCCAGCAGCCCGGGACAGGGAACCACAGATACGCAGTATTTT. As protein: CASSPGQGTTDTQYF.

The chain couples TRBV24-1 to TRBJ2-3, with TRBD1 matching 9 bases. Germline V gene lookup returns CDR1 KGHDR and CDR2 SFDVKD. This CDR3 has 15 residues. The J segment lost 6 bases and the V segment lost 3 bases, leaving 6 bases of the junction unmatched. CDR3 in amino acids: CATSDPYRGHDTQYF. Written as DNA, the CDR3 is TGTGCCACCAGTGATCCCTACAGGGGGCATGATACGCAGTATTTT.

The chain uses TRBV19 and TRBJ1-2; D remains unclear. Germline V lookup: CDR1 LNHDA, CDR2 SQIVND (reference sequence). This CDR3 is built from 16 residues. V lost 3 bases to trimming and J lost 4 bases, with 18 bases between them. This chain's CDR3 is CASSISVGGGIYGYTF. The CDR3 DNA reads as TGTGCCAGTAGTATTTCCGTGGGTGGAGGGATCTATGGCTACACCTTC.

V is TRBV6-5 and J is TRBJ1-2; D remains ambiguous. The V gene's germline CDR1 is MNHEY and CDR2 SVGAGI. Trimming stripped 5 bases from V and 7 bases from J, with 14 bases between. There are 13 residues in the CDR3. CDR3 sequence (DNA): TGTGCCAGCAGTCTCCTGCGGAACCCTGGCTACACCTTC. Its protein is CASSLLRNPGYTF.